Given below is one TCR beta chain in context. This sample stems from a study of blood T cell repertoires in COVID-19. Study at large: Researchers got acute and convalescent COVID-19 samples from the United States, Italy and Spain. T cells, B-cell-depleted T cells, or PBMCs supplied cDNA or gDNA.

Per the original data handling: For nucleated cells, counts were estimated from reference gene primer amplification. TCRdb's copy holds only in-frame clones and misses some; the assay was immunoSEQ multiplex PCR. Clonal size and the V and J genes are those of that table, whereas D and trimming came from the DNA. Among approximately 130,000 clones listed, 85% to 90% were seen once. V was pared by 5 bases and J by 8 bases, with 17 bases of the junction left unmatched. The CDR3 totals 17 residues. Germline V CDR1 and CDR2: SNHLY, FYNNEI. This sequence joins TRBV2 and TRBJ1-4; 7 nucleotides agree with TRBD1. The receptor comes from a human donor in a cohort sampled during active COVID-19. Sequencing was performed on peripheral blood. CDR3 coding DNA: TGTGCCAGCAGTCGCGACAGGGCCACGGCCAGGGGGGAAAAACTGTTTTTT. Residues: CASSRDRATARGEKLFF.